Presented here are 25 T cell receptor beta chains from one specimen sequenced in a study of type 1 regulatory T cells. TCRdb called the reads again in MiXCR, with one record for every CDR3 protein. The sample lists approximately 100,000 distinct CDR3 sequences; about a third were seen once. The specimen was CD4+ T cells, either the whole sample or a sorted fraction (not recorded which). The source is a human donor in good health.

The chain carries TRBV12-3 or TRBV12-4 and TRBJ2-3; 13 bases are a match to TRBD2. The CDR3 has 19 amino acids. Trimming cost V 5 bases and J 1 base; bases outside gene matches: 12. As DNA, the CDR3 is TGTGCCAGCAGTCTCAGACTAGCGGGAGGATATCGGCGCACAGATACGCAGTATTTT. Translated, it gives CASSLRLAGGYRRTDTQYF.

This clonotype was picked up a small number of times. The rearrangement links TRBV11-2 to TRBJ1-2; no clear D gene. From germline, CDR1 is SGHAT and CDR2 FQNNGV. V was cut by 1 base and J by 5 bases, with 11 bases left in between. The CDR3 has 14 residues. This CDR3 reads CASSLAATLYGYTF. CDR3 coding DNA: TGTGCCAGCAGCTTAGCAGCAACCTTGTATGGCTACACCTTC.

The rearrangement joins TRBV18 to TRBJ1-1; tentatively, D is TRBD1 (6 bases). V shed 3 bases and J shed 5 bases, with 13 bases lying between them. Per the germline V gene, CDR1 is KGHSH and CDR2 is LQKENI. The CDR3 spans 14 residues. The CDR3: CASSPQQGGTEAFF. The CDR3 nucleotides read TGTGCCAGCTCACCGCAACAGGGCGGAACTGAAGCTTTCTTT.

The chain is built from TRBV7-3 and TRBJ2-1; TRBD2 might be the D (6 bases). CDR3 length: 13 residues. Germline loops: CDR1 SGHTA, CDR2 FQGTGA. The ends were cut back, 5 bases at V and 7 bases at J, with 12 bases in the middle. CDR3 nucleotides: TGTGCCAGCAGCCCTGCCGCGGGGAATGAGCAGTTCTTC. This sequence encodes CASSPAAGNEQFF. The complete variable domain, with remaining parts taken from reference TRBV7-3 and TRBJ2-1, reads GAGVSQTPSNKVTEKGKYVELRCDPISGHTALYWYRQSLGQGPEFLIYFQGTGAADDSGLPNDRFFAVRPEGSVSTLKIQRTERGDSAVYLCASSPAAGNEQFFGPGTRLTVL.

This clonotype was counted between two and nine times. The chain combines TRBV12-3 or TRBV12-4 with TRBJ1-2; D ambiguous. Trimming took off 3 bases at V and 2 bases at J, with 7 bases between the two ends. CDR3 length equals 13 residues. The CDR3 spells CASSLKQNYGYTF. As DNA, the CDR3 is TGTGCCAGCAGTTTGAAACAGAACTATGGCTACACCTTC.

The J gene is TRBJ2-3, the V gene TRBV20-1; D call uncertain. Trimming left V 3 bases short and J 4 bases short, with 5 bases between. The CDR3 contains 11 residues. Germline CDR1 DFQATT, CDR2 SNEGSKA (reference sequence). Here the CDR3 DNA reads TGCAGTGCTAGGGTGGCAGATACGCAGTATTTT. It translates to CSARVADTQYF.

The CDR3 protein is CASSQPDRAPNTEAFF. Here the CDR3 DNA reads TGCGCCAGCAGCCAACCCGACAGGGCCCCGAATACTGAAGCTTTCTTT. The rearrangement joins TRBV5-1 to TRBJ1-1; TRBD1 matches 7 bases. V lost 4 bases, J lost 5 bases, and 14 bases stayed unmatched. This CDR3 contains 16 residues. Germline V lookup: CDR1 SGHRS, CDR2 YFSETQ.

The V call is TRBV7-2, the J call TRBJ2-7; D unresolved. CDR3 length equals 14 residues. Trimming took 2 bases from V and 6 from J, leaving 14 bases between them. The germline V gene encodes CDR1 SGHTA and CDR2 FQGNSA. CDR3 sequence: CASSLSIALGEQYF. CDR3 DNA sequence: TGTGCCAGCAGCTTAAGTATAGCACTTGGCGAGCAGTACTTC. Variable domain in full (rest from reference TRBV7-2 and TRBJ2-7): GAGVSQSPSNKVTEKGKDVELRCDPISGHTALYWYRQSLGQGLEFLIYFQGNSAPDKSGLPSDRFSAERTGGSVSTLTIQRTQQEDSAVYLCASSLSIALGEQYFGPGTRLTVT.

This clonotype was detected a few times. The chain joins TRBV6-2 or TRBV6-3 to TRBJ2-7, with D uncertain. This CDR3 is 12 amino acids long. V lost 5 bases to trimming and J lost 3 bases, with 8 bases between them. Germline V gene lookup returns CDR1 MNHEY and CDR2 SVGEGT. Here the CDR3 reads CASSPSYYEQYF. Here the CDR3 DNA reads TGTGCCAGCAGTCCGAGCTACTACGAGCAGTACTTC.

This clonotype came up a few times. This chain links TRBV20-1 with TRBJ2-7, with D tentatively TRBD2 (5 bases). V lost 1 base to trimming and J lost 3 bases, with 7 bases between them. The CDR3 contains 12 residues. CDR1 DFQATT and CDR2 SNEGSKA come from the germline V gene (reference sequence). The CDR3 DNA sequence: TGCAGTGCTAGAGGTGGGAGCTACGAGCAGTACTTC. Protein: CSARGGSYEQYF.

The chain employs TRBV19 and TRBJ1-1; the D gene is possibly TRBD1 (6 bases). Germline lookup yields CDR1 LNHDA and CDR2 SQIVND (reference sequence). The length of the CDR3 is 13 residues. With 10 bases removed from V and 5 bases from J, the gap between germline ends came to 17 bases. CDR3 sequence (DNA): TGTGCCACCTCAGGGGAAGTCTGGACTGAAGCTTTCTTT. Translated: CATSGEVWTEAFF.

The V call is TRBV7-2, the J call TRBJ1-1; the match to TRBD1 covers 7 bases. The CDR3 sequence is 13 residues long. Per the germline V gene, CDR1 is SGHTA and CDR2 is FQGNSA. V was clipped by 4 bases and J by 1 base; unmatched bases: 0. CDR3 sequence reads: CASSWTGNTEAFF. The CDR3 DNA reads as TGTGCCAGCAGCTGGACAGGGAACACTGAAGCTTTCTTT.

V usage is TRBV20-1 and J usage is TRBJ1-1, with 7 bases lining up with TRBD1. V was clipped by 0 bases and J by 5 bases; unmatched bases: 3. Germline loops: CDR1 DFQATT, CDR2 SNEGSKA (reference sequence). This CDR3 spans 13 amino acids. The CDR3 here is CSARDRGPTEAFF. In DNA form, the CDR3 reads TGCAGTGCTAGAGATAGGGGGCCAACTGAAGCTTTCTTT.

This rearrangement joins TRBV7-9 to TRBJ1-1; the D is unclear. The germline gives CDR1 SEHNR, CDR2 FQNEAQ (reference sequence). The ends were cut back, 2 bases at V and 3 bases at J, with 13 bases in the middle. The CDR3 runs 15 residues. CDR3 sequence: CASSLLEEAYTEAFF. The CDR3 coding sequence is TGTGCCAGCAGCTTATTGGAGGAGGCTTACACTGAAGCTTTCTTT.

In its sample, this clonotype was seen a few times. CDR3 nucleotides: TGTGCCAGCAGCTTAGTAGACGGGAGGGCCGATGAGCAGTTCTTC. Its protein product is CASSLVDGRADEQFF. This chain uses TRBV11-1 with TRBJ2-1; 8 nucleotides agree with TRBD2. This CDR3 is built from 15 residues. The germline V gene has CDR1 SGHAT and CDR2 FQDESV (reference sequence). V lost 1 base to trimming and J lost 8 bases; unmatched junction nucleotides: 7.

The chain couples TRBV18 to TRBJ2-1; no clear D gene. The ends were cut back, 11 bases at V and 6 bases at J, with 11 bases in the middle. The CDR3 length is 11 residues. Germline V CDR1 and CDR2: KGHSH, LQKENI. Here the CDR3 reads CAAGRRNEQFF. CDR3 DNA sequence: TGTGCCGCAGGACGTCGCAATGAGCAGTTCTTC.

This clonotype was seen only a few times. This chain connects TRBV7-2 to TRBJ2-1, with D tentatively TRBD1 or TRBD2 (7 bases each). Germline V lookup: CDR1 SGHTA, CDR2 FQGNSA. The CDR3 sequence is 16 residues long. With 1 base removed from V and 3 bases from J, the gap between germline ends came to 13 bases. In DNA form, the CDR3 reads TGTGCCAGCAGCTTAGGACAGGGAGGGTTCTACAATGAGCAGTTCTTC. Translating gives CASSLGQGGFYNEQFF.

The chain couples TRBV19 to TRBJ2-3; 9 nucleotides match TRBD2. V trimming: 10 bases; J trimming: 2 bases; junction bases outside the gene matches: 4. Germline V lookup: CDR1 LNHDA, CDR2 SQIVND (reference sequence). The CDR3 has 13 residues. CDR3 DNA: TGTGCCACCAAGCGGGAGGTCACAGATACGCAGTATTTT. Translating it yields CATKREVTDTQYF.

This clonotype has just a few counts. The chain employs TRBV6-4 and TRBJ2-1, with unresolved D. Germline lookup yields CDR1 MRHNA and CDR2 SNTAGT. Trimming removed 4 bases from V and 6 bases from J, with 10 bases in between. The CDR3 loop spans 13 amino acids. CDR3 region: CASSATGFNEQFF. The CDR3 DNA follows: TGTGCCAGCAGTGCGACTGGGTTCAATGAGCAGTTCTTC.

As concerns this clonotype: A junction boundary mismatches the germline segment, possibly from a read error. The chain is built from TRBV11-2 and TRBJ1-2, with D unclear. The CDR3 extends over 13 amino acids. CDR1 and CDR2 from the germline V gene are SGHAT and FQNNGV. CDR3 in DNA: TGTGCCATCAGCTACACCCCAAACTATGGCTACACCTTC. Protein sequence: CAISYTPNYGYTF.

This clonotype was detected a few times. V is TRBV20-1 and J is TRBJ2-7; the D call may be TRBD1 or TRBD2 (6 bases each). This CDR3 has 11 residues. The V end was cut by 5 bases, the J end by 5 bases, with 10 bases between. Germline V gene data show CDR1 as DFQATT and CDR2 as SNEGSKA (reference sequence). The CDR3 region is CSARRGHEQYF. The CDR3 nucleotides are TGCAGTGCTCGTCGGGGGCACGAGCAGTACTTC.

The chain recombines TRBV15 with TRBJ1-1; 7 bases match TRBD1. In germline, CDR1 is LNHNV, CDR2 YYDKDF (reference sequence). The CDR3 runs to 16 residues. V gave up 4 bases and J gave up 7 bases; unmatched junction bases: 15. CDR3 nucleotide sequence: TGTGCCACCAGCAAAGTAGCCGGACAGGCCAATATTGAAGCTTTCTTT. This gives the protein CATSKVAGQANIEAFF.

The chain employs TRBV4-3 and TRBJ2-6; D gene uncertain. Trimming shortened V by 1 base and J by 0 bases, and 10 bases separated the two germline ends. This CDR3 comprises 17 residues. Germline lookup yields CDR1 LGHNA and CDR2 YSLEER. The CDR3 loop is CASSQATGPSGANVLTF. The CDR3 nucleotides are TGCGCCAGCAGCCAAGCAACCGGGCCCTCTGGGGCCAACGTCCTGACTTTC.

This clonotype was counted between two and nine times. J is TRBJ1-2 and V is TRBV30; no definite D call. Trimming pared 2 bases from V and 7 bases from J, leaving 8 bases between. This CDR3 contains 11 residues. Germline-derived CDR1 and CDR2 are GTSNPN and SVGIG (reference sequence). CDR3 nucleotides: TGTGCCTGGAGTTACTCCGGTGGCTACACCTTC. It encodes CAWSYSGGYTF. The variable domain in full, completed from reference TRBV30 and TRBJ1-2, reads SQTIHQWPATLVQPVGSPLSLECTVEGTSNPNLYWYRQAAGRGLQLLFYSVGIGQISSEVPQNLSASRPQDRQFILSSKKLLLSDSGFYLCAWSYSGGYTFGSGTRLTVV.

This clonotype was recorded many times. The chain employs TRBV7-2 and TRBJ2-3; D is unclear. The germline V and J ends were trimmed by 3 bases and 4 bases, with 11 bases remaining between them. The CDR3 runs to 14 residues. Germline V gives CDR1 SGHTA, CDR2 FQGNSA. The CDR3 region is CASSFLLGADTQYF. The CDR3, as DNA: TGTGCCAGCAGCTTCTTGCTAGGTGCAGATACGCAGTATTTT. The variable domain in full, completed from reference TRBV7-2 and TRBJ2-3, reads GAGVSQSPSNKVTEKGKDVELRCDPISGHTALYWYRQSLGQGLEFLIYFQGNSAPDKSGLPSDRFSAERTGGSVSTLTIQRTQQEDSAVYLCASSFLLGADTQYFGPGTRLTVL.